This T cell receptor (beta chain) derives from a study of CD8 T cells in ankylosing spondylitis. V dropped 3 bases and J dropped 0 bases, with 5 bases sitting between them. This CDR3 has 14 amino acids. This clonotype was picked up many times. TCRdb passed the 5' RACE reads through MiXCR, listing each CDR3 protein once. The table lists fewer than 250,000 distinct CDR3 sequences, roughly a tenth of them singletons. The material sequenced was blood, either unsorted or a sorted T cell fraction (not recorded which). The sequence was obtained from a male donor with ankylosing spondylitis or in good health (not recorded which). This chain joins TRBV12-3 or TRBV12-4 and TRBJ2-2; D ambiguous. This CDR3 reads CASSFSTNTGELFF. CDR3 coding DNA: TGTGCCAGCAGTTTCAGCACGAACACCGGGGAGCTGTTTTTT.